The 31 T cell receptor beta chains below all came from one sample that was sequenced in a study of blood T cell repertoires in COVID-19 (dated by TCRdb to about 2020). Library prep was done by the immunoSEQ multiplex PCR assay. TCRdb mirrors the immuneACCESS table, restricted to in-frame sequences. Some clones are absent from its copies; in checked studies, under half trace to an unresolved V gene, and the reason for the others is unknown. This sample lists more than 300,000 clones; about 90% were detected once. The top ten clones comprise about 10% of the sample. The sequenced material came from peripheral blood. Every receptor here comes from a woman aged 25 to 39 with COVID-19, enrolled during active disease.

The chain uses TRBV19 and TRBJ1-5; TRBD1 matches at 8 bases. The J segment lost 7 bases and the V segment lost 3 bases, leaving 17 bases of the junction unmatched. Germline V gene lookup returns CDR1 LNHDA and CDR2 SQIVND (reference sequence). The CDR3 totals 18 residues. The CDR3 loop is CASSMAPTMTGAGQPQHF. For the CDR3, the DNA is TGTGCCAGTAGTATGGCCCCAACCATGACAGGGGCGGGGCAGCCCCAGCATTTT.

The rearrangement joins TRBV7-9 to TRBJ2-7, with unresolved D. The CDR3 sequence is 12 residues long. Germline-derived CDR1 and CDR2 are SEHNR and FQNEAQ (reference sequence). Trimming cost V 5 bases and J 6 bases, with 11 bases left between them. CDR3 sequence reads: CASSTLESEQYF. As DNA, the CDR3 is TGTGCCAGCAGCACCCTAGAGAGCGAGCAGTACTTC.

This clone has more than one count but fewer than ten. V and J are TRBV28 and TRBJ1-1; the match to TRBD1 covers 11 bases. The CDR3 is 15 residues long. CDR1 MDHEN and CDR2 SYDVKM come from the germline V gene. V was pared by 7 bases and J by 6 bases, with 10 bases of the junction left unmatched. CDR3 in DNA: TGTGCCAGCACCACAACGGGACAGGGGGTCCCTGAAGCTTTCTTT. Translated, it gives CASTTTGQGVPEAFF.

This chain connects TRBV7-2 to TRBJ1-4; TRBD1 agrees at 7 bases. Germline loops: CDR1 SGHTA, CDR2 FQGNSA. The CDR3 is made up of 14 amino acids. The junction had 8 bases not matched to a gene; V was cut back by 5 bases and J by 8 bases. The DNA for the CDR3 is TGTGCCAGCAGCCGCGGGACAGTCGGCGAAAAACTGTTTTTT. It codes for CASSRGTVGEKLFF.

CDR3 DNA: TGTGCCAGCAGCCCCCGGGACAGGGAAGGGAATGAGCAGTTCTTC. Protein product: CASSPRDREGNEQFF. The V gene is TRBV11-3, the J gene TRBJ2-1; TRBD1 matches 9 bases. Per germline, CDR1 SGHNT and CDR2 YENEEA. CDR3 size: 15 residues. With 5 bases clipped from V and 7 bases from J, the junction kept 9 bases outside the gene matches.

V gene TRBV28 combines with J gene TRBJ1-5, with 7 bases identical to TRBD1. Per germline, CDR1 MDHEN and CDR2 SYDVKM. The CDR3 runs 15 residues. The trim removed 3 bases at V and 3 bases at J, leaving 5 bases unmatched. CDR3 in DNA: TGTGCCAGCAGTTTCCTTGACAGGGCCAATCAGCCCCAGCATTTT. Its translation is CASSFLDRANQPQHF.

J is TRBJ2-3 and V is TRBV7-9; 8 positions match TRBD2. J lost 0 bases, V lost 5 bases, and 7 bases had no gene match. Per germline, CDR1 SEHNR and CDR2 FQNEAQ (reference sequence). The CDR3 has 16 amino acids. CDR3 protein: CASSLLLAESTDTQYF. As DNA, the CDR3 is TGTGCCAGCAGCCTCCTACTAGCGGAGAGCACAGATACGCAGTATTTT. Supplemented by reference TRBV7-9 and TRBJ2-3, the full variable domain reads DTGVSQNPRHKITKRGQNVTFRCDPISEHNRLYWYRQTLGQGPEFLTYFQNEAQLEKSRLLSDRFSAERPKGSFSTLEIQRTEQGDSAMYLCASSLLLAESTDTQYFGPGTRLTVL.

The rearrangement uses TRBV27 and TRBJ1-2; 7 bases are shared with TRBD1. This CDR3 has 14 residues. The junction had 10 bases not matched to a gene; V was cut back by 5 bases and J by 7 bases. In germline, CDR1 is MNHEY, CDR2 SMNVEV (reference sequence). CDR3 in amino acids: CASSHSDRLAGYTF. In DNA form, the CDR3 reads TGTGCCAGCAGTCACTCGGACAGGCTAGCTGGCTACACCTTC.

The V gene is TRBV30, the J gene TRBJ1-6, with a possible D match to TRBD1 (5 bases). The CDR3 contains 13 residues. Trimming shortened V by 7 bases and J by 6 bases, and 13 bases separated the two germline ends. Germline V gives CDR1 GTSNPN, CDR2 SVGIG (reference sequence). The CDR3: CALGPSGNSPLHF. The DNA of the CDR3 is TGTGCCTTGGGACCTTCCGGTAATTCACCCCTCCACTTT. Looking up the rest from reference TRBV30 and TRBJ1-6 gives the full variable domain: SQTIHQWPATLVQPVGSPLSLECTVEGTSNPNLYWYRQAAGRGLQLLFYSVGIGQISSEVPQNLSASRPQDRQFILSSKKLLLSDSGFYLCALGPSGNSPLHFGNGTRLTVT.

This rearrangement joins TRBV24-1 to TRBJ2-4, with 11 bases fitting TRBD2. Germline values: CDR1 KGHDR, CDR2 SFDVKD. The length of the CDR3 is 17 residues. The V gene end was trimmed by 2 bases and the J gene end by 0 bases; junction bases not matched to a gene: 2. Here the CDR3 reads CATSDSGLAGAKNIQYF. CDR3 nucleotide sequence: TGTGCCACCAGTGATTCCGGACTAGCGGGAGCCAAAAACATTCAGTACTTC.

The V gene is TRBV10-2, the J gene TRBJ2-5, with 14 bases that match TRBD2. Germline V lookup: CDR1 WSHSY, CDR2 SAAADI. V lost 6 bases and J lost 2; bases outside the gene matches: 8. CDR3 length: 17 residues. CDR3 protein: CASSPGTSGSRQETQYF. The CDR3, as DNA: TGCGCCAGCAGCCCCGGGACTAGCGGGAGCAGGCAAGAGACCCAGTACTTC.

This chain joins TRBV15 and TRBJ2-1, with 10 bases identical to TRBD2. The CDR3 has 18 amino acids. Germline CDR1 is LNHNV and CDR2 is YYDKDF (reference sequence). The junction had 13 bases not matched to a gene; V was cut back by 2 bases and J by 6 bases. CDR3 in DNA: TGTGCCACCAGCAGACCATACCGGGCTAGCGGGAGTCTCAATGAGCAGTTCTTC. This gives the protein CATSRPYRASGSLNEQFF. Full variable domain (outside the CDR3, taken from reference TRBV15 and TRBJ2-1): DAMVIQNPRYQVTQFGKPVTLSCSQTLNHNVMYWYQQKSSQAPKLLFHYYDKDFNNEADTPDNFQSRRPNTSFCFLDIRSPGLGDTAMYLCATSRPYRASGSLNEQFFGPGTRLTVL.

The chain couples TRBV10-2 to TRBJ2-3; 11 positions agree with TRBD1. The CDR3 loop spans 15 amino acids. CDR1 is WSHSY and CDR2 is SAAADI in the germline V gene. The junction had 5 bases not matched to a gene; V was cut back by 6 bases and J by 3 bases. The CDR3 sequence: CASSRDRGRTDTQYF. The CDR3 nucleotides are TGCGCCAGCAGCAGGGACAGGGGGAGAACAGATACGCAGTATTTT.

A note on this clone: Other DNA sequences from this sample encode an identical CDR3 as well. This chain connects TRBV7-2 to TRBJ1-2; D possibly corresponds to TRBD1 (6 bases). This CDR3 has 14 amino acids. Trimming pared 0 bases from V and 4 bases from J, leaving 9 bases between. Germline CDR1 SGHTA, CDR2 FQGNSA. The CDR3 sequence is CASSLAGQTYGYTF. CDR3 nucleotides: TGTGCCAGCAGCTTAGCTGGACAGACCTATGGCTACACCTTC.

A word on this clone: This CDR3 is also generated by other DNA sequences in the sample. This rearrangement joins TRBV29-1 to TRBJ1-1, with 9 bases lining up with TRBD1. The CDR3 has 13 amino acids. With 6 bases clipped from V and 1 base from J, the junction kept 3 bases outside the gene matches. CDR1 SQVTM and CDR2 ANQGSEA come from the germline V gene. The CDR3 nucleotides read TGCAGCGTGGCGGACAGGGGGAACACTGAAGCTTTCTTT. Amino acid sequence: CSVADRGNTEAFF.

This clone showed up just once. This rearrangement joins TRBV6-2 or TRBV6-3 to TRBJ2-3, with TRBD2 matching 7 bases. Unmatched junction bases numbered 8, after V lost 8 bases and J lost 0 bases. Germline V gene data show CDR1 as MNHEY and CDR2 as SVGEGT. The CDR3 is 15 residues long. The CDR3 loop reads CASRPGGPSTDTQYF. CDR3 nucleotide sequence: TGTGCCAGCCGCCCGGGAGGTCCTAGCACAGATACGCAGTATTTT.

The chain employs TRBV28 and TRBJ1-4, with 9 bases lining up with TRBD1. Germline V gene lookup returns CDR1 MDHEN and CDR2 SYDVKM. Trimming took 6 bases from V and 7 from J; bases not matched to a gene: 9. CDR3 length: 15 amino acids. The CDR3, as DNA: TGTGCCAGCAGCAGCAATACAGGGGGCGGTGAAAAACTGTTTTTT. It yields the protein CASSSNTGGGEKLFF.

The chain recombines TRBV5-5 with TRBJ2-1, with 7 bases that match TRBD2. Germline-derived CDR1 and CDR2 are SGHKS and YYEKEE (reference sequence). The CDR3 consists of 15 residues. J gave up 2 bases and V 4 bases, and 6 bases lay outside the gene matches. The CDR3 nucleotides read TGTGCCAGCAGCACAGGCGCGGGGGCCTACAATGAGCAGTTCTTC. Protein product: CASSTGAGAYNEQFF.

The gene calls are TRBV5-1 and TRBJ2-1, with 8 nucleotides matching TRBD1. V was clipped by 2 bases and J by 4 bases; unmatched bases: 5. This CDR3 is built from 15 residues. The germline V gene encodes CDR1 SGHRS and CDR2 YFSETQ. The CDR3 DNA sequence: TGCGCCAGCAGCTTCCGACAGGGGTTTTACAATGAGCAGTTCTTC. This encodes CASSFRQGFYNEQFF.

The rearrangement uses TRBV7-2 and TRBJ1-1; perhaps TRBD1 as D (5 bases). CDR1 is SGHTA and CDR2 is FQGNSA in the germline V gene. The V end lost 1 base, the J end lost 0 bases, and 15 bases lay between the germline ends. The CDR3 totals 17 residues. In DNA form, the CDR3 reads TGTGCCAGCAGCTTAGTGGGACTGCCGACCATGAACACTGAAGCTTTCTTT. Encoded protein: CASSLVGLPTMNTEAFF.

V gene TRBV6-2 or TRBV6-3 combines with J gene TRBJ1-2, with no clear D. CDR1 MNHEY and CDR2 SVGEGT come from the germline V gene. The CDR3 is 13 amino acids. V dropped 4 bases and J dropped 8 bases, with 14 bases sitting between them. CDR3 DNA sequence: TGTGCCAGCAGTTCAGATTTCCCACGCGGCTACACCTTC. Translating gives CASSSDFPRGYTF.

The chain employs TRBV6-5 and TRBJ1-6, with 10 bases lining up with TRBD1. The CDR3 has 15 amino acids. In germline, CDR1 is MNHEY, CDR2 SVGAGI. V was clipped by 6 bases and J by 14 bases; unmatched bases: 13. In DNA, the CDR3 is TGTGCCAGCAGGCCCGACAGGGGGCCTATAGTGTCCCTCCACTTT. Translated, it gives CASRPDRGPIVSLHF.

This clone was seen at least ten times. The chain combines TRBV28 with TRBJ2-5, with 8 bases matching TRBD2. Trimming at V came to 6 bases and at J to 5 bases, leaving 8 bases not matched to a gene. Germline-derived CDR1 and CDR2 are MDHEN and SYDVKM. CDR3 length equals 14 residues. CDR3 region: CASSPTSDWETQYF. The CDR3, as DNA: TGTGCCAGCAGCCCGACTAGCGATTGGGAGACCCAGTACTTC.

The CDR3 DNA is TGTGCCAGCAGCTTAAGTACGGGGGGCCCTGGAAACACCATATATTTT. This gives the protein CASSLSTGGPGNTIYF. This sequence joins TRBV7-9 and TRBJ1-3, with TRBD1 as a possible D gene (6 bases). Looked up from germline, CDR1 is SEHNR and CDR2 is FQNEAQ (reference sequence). There are 16 residues in the CDR3. V lost 2 bases, J lost 2 bases, and 13 bases lay in between.

The chain joins TRBV19 to TRBJ2-1, with TRBD1 matching 10 bases. CDR1 and CDR2 from the germline V gene are LNHDA and SQIVND (reference sequence). V was pared by 3 bases and J by 1 base, with 6 bases of the junction left unmatched. The CDR3 runs to 17 residues. Written as DNA, the CDR3 is TGTGCCAGTAGTATGTTTCCGGGACAGGGGTCCTACAATGAGCAGTTCTTC. Translated, it gives CASSMFPGQGSYNEQFF. Based on the CDR3 plus reference TRBV19 and TRBJ2-1, the full variable domain is DGGITQSPKYLFRKEGQNVTLSCEQNLNHDAMYWYRQDPGQGLRLIYYSQIVNDFQKGDIAEGYSVSREKKESFPLTVTSAQKNPTAFYLCASSMFPGQGSYNEQFFGPGTRLTVL.

The rearrangement uses TRBV7-3 and TRBJ1-6; no definite D call. Trimming pared 2 bases from V and 10 bases from J, leaving 12 bases between. The CDR3 loop spans 14 amino acids. Per germline, CDR1 SGHTA and CDR2 FQGTGA. Here the CDR3 DNA reads TGTGCCAGCAGCTTAGGAGGGTCTGGGTCACCCCTCCACTTT. Its protein is CASSLGGSGSPLHF.

The rearrangement joins TRBV21-1 to TRBJ2-1; the table's D call TRBD2 went unverified against the DNA. TRBV21-1 is labeled a pseudogene. The CDR3 totals 15 residues. In DNA form, the CDR3 reads TGTGCCAGCAGCTCCCTAGCGGGAGAGCACAATGAGCAGTTCTTC. Its protein product is CASSSLAGEHNEQFF.

The gene calls are TRBV7-9 and TRBJ1-4; D is unresolved. Trimming stripped 5 bases from V and 4 bases from J, with 14 bases between. Germline CDR1 reads SEHNR; CDR2 reads FQNEAQ (reference sequence). CDR3 length: 15 amino acids. The CDR3 bases are TGTGCCAGCAGCGCCTCTAGCTGGGATAATGAAAAACTGTTTTTT. Its translation is CASSASSWDNEKLFF.

The rearrangement links TRBV19 to TRBJ2-1; 9 positions agree with TRBD1. The trim removed 4 bases at V and 5 bases at J, leaving 9 bases unmatched. This CDR3 is 16 amino acids long. The germline V gene has CDR1 LNHDA and CDR2 SQIVND (reference sequence). Written as DNA, the CDR3 is TGTGCCAGTAGTACCGCGACAGGGGGTAAGGACAATGAGCAGTTCTTC. Translated, it gives CASSTATGGKDNEQFF.

The chain employs TRBV3-1 (or the pseudogene TRBV3-2) and TRBJ2-2, with D uncertain. The CDR3 covers 11 residues. Germline V CDR1 and CDR2: LGHDT, YNNKEL (reference sequence). V lost 5 bases and J lost 7, with 5 bases in between. In DNA, the CDR3 is TGTGCCAGCAGCGGCTTCGGGGAGCTGTTTTTT. Protein sequence: CASSGFGELFF.

This rearrangement joins TRBV7-3 to TRBJ2-1; the D gene is possibly TRBD1 (5 bases). The CDR3 runs to 19 residues. Looked up from germline, CDR1 is SGHTA and CDR2 is FQGTGA. V was pared by 0 bases and J by 5 bases, with 23 bases between. The CDR3 protein is CASSLTRWGGLGQDNEQFF. The CDR3 DNA follows: TGTGCCAGCAGCTTAACGAGGTGGGGCGGTTTAGGTCAAGACAATGAGCAGTTCTTC.